Below are 28 T cell receptor beta chains sequenced from a single sample in a study of cytomegalovirus exposure and HLA in healthy donors. Vbeta (60) and Jbeta (13) primers were used in the PCR. This table comes from immunoSEQ multiplex PCR, and its TCRdb copy is limited to in-frame clones, with some not included. This table holds 150,000 to 250,000 clones. Sequencing was done on a sample of PBMCs. The origin of the receptors is a boy aged 5-17 years in good health and CMV-seronegative.

This chain connects TRBV4-3 to TRBJ2-7, with 8 bases that match TRBD1. The germline gives CDR1 LGHNA, CDR2 YSLEER. The J segment lost 3 bases and the V segment lost 0 bases, leaving 4 bases of the junction unmatched. This CDR3 has 15 amino acids. The CDR3 sequence: CASSQDRTGGYEQYF. As DNA, the CDR3 is TGCGCCAGCAGCCAAGATCGAACAGGGGGCTACGAGCAGTACTTC.

This sequence joins TRBV19 and TRBJ1-3; possible D gene TRBD1, 6 bases. V was pared by 7 bases and J by 3 bases, with 16 bases between. The germline gives CDR1 LNHDA, CDR2 SQIVND (reference sequence). The CDR3 has 15 residues. The CDR3 region has the DNA TGTGCCAGTATGACGGGACAAATGATTGGAAACACCATATATTTT. This gives the protein CASMTGQMIGNTIYF. The variable domain in full, with the rest retrieved from reference TRBV19 and TRBJ1-3, is DGGITQSPKYLFRKEGQNVTLSCEQNLNHDAMYWYRQDPGQGLRLIYYSQIVNDFQKGDIAEGYSVSREKKESFPLTVTSAQKNPTAFYLCASMTGQMIGNTIYFGEGSWLTVV.

V usage is TRBV5-1 and J usage is TRBJ2-7; the D gene is possibly TRBD2 (5 bases). Germline CDR1 SGHRS, CDR2 YFSETQ. The CDR3 length is 12 residues. V was shortened by 4 bases and J by 2 bases, with 7 bases between the two germline ends. The CDR3 loop reads CASSIGTYEQYF. The CDR3 DNA is TGCGCCAGCAGCATCGGGACCTACGAGCAGTACTTC.

The chain employs TRBV18 and TRBJ1-1; D gene ambiguous. Per the germline V gene, CDR1 is KGHSH and CDR2 is LQKENI. The V gene lost 8 bases and the J gene lost 6 bases, with 22 bases spanning the gap. The CDR3 sequence is 15 residues long. The CDR3 spells CASARVPVSSAEAFF. CDR3 sequence (DNA): TGTGCCAGCGCGAGGGTCCCGGTGTCGAGTGCTGAAGCTTTCTTT.

The rearrangement links TRBV7-9 to TRBJ1-1, with D unresolved. This CDR3 is built from 16 residues. Trimming cost V 5 bases and J 2 bases, with 18 bases left between them. Germline CDR1 SEHNR, CDR2 FQNEAQ (reference sequence). In DNA, the CDR3 is TGTGCCAGCAGCCCACACGCGGCGGCCTCAAACACTGAAGCTTTCTTT. Its protein is CASSPHAAASNTEAFF. Variable domain in full (rest from reference TRBV7-9 and TRBJ1-1): DTGVSQNPRHKITKRGQNVTFRCDPISEHNRLYWYRQTLGQGPEFLTYFQNEAQLEKSRLLSDRFSAERPKGSFSTLEIQRTEQGDSAMYLCASSPHAAASNTEAFFGQGTRLTVV.

Here the CDR3 DNA reads TGTGCCAGCAGCGAGGGACAGATTTCACACCAAGAGACCCAGTACTTC. Translation: CASSEGQISHQETQYF. The genes are TRBV11-2 and TRBJ2-5; TRBD1 matches at 7 bases. The CDR3 runs to 16 residues. Germline V gives CDR1 SGHAT, CDR2 FQNNGV. The J segment lost 0 bases and the V segment lost 5 bases, leaving 9 bases of the junction unmatched.

The chain uses TRBV7-9 and TRBJ1-2, with TRBD1 identical over 7 bases. Germline lookup yields CDR1 SEHNR and CDR2 FQNEAQ (reference sequence). The CDR3 spans 11 residues. After removal of 5 bases from V and 9 bases from J, the junction contained 3 bases not matched to a gene. DNA for the CDR3: TGTGCCAGCAGCGCAGGGGGAAGCTACACCTTC. Translated, it gives CASSAGGSYTF.

The CDR3 spells CAWSAGLQETQYF. CDR3 DNA: TGTGCCTGGAGCGCAGGGTTGCAAGAGACCCAGTACTTC. The chain employs TRBV30 and TRBJ2-5; TRBD1 is a possible D gene (5 bases). V was trimmed by 3 bases and J by 2 bases, leaving 10 bases between them. The CDR3 covers 13 residues. In germline, CDR1 is GTSNPN, CDR2 SVGIG (reference sequence).

The rearrangement links TRBV10-3 to TRBJ1-1; weak D call: TRBD1 (6 bases). Trimming pared 8 bases from V and 5 bases from J, leaving 15 bases between. The germline CDR1 and CDR2 sequences are ENHRY and SYGVKD. The CDR3 has 13 residues. The CDR3 bases are TGTGCCATCGGAGCAGGGGCGCTGACTGAAGCTTTCTTT. Its translation is CAIGAGALTEAFF.

The gene calls are TRBV29-1 and TRBJ1-2; D unresolved. The CDR3 extends over 11 amino acids. Trimming took 5 bases from V and 8 from J, leaving 12 bases between them. CDR1 SQVTM and CDR2 ANQGSEA come from the germline V gene. Written as DNA, the CDR3 is TGCAGCGTTACCCAAGAGGCGGGCTACACCTTC. Translating it yields CSVTQEAGYTF.

The V and J genes are TRBV7-9 and TRBJ1-1, with no clear D. With 4 bases removed from V and 2 bases from J, the gap between germline ends came to 5 bases. The CDR3 runs to 12 residues. The germline V gene encodes CDR1 SEHNR and CDR2 FQNEAQ (reference sequence). Here the CDR3 reads CASSSYNTEAFF. CDR3 DNA sequence: TGTGCCAGCAGCTCCTATAACACTGAAGCTTTCTTT.

The genes are TRBV18 and TRBJ1-5; weak D call: TRBD1 (5 bases). CDR3 length equals 16 residues. Trimming took off 2 bases at V and 5 bases at J, with 16 bases between the two ends. Per germline, CDR1 KGHSH and CDR2 LQKENI. This CDR3 reads CASSPEWKGPDQPQHF. Written as DNA, the CDR3 is TGTGCCAGCTCACCAGAGTGGAAGGGGCCCGATCAGCCCCAGCATTTT.

The chain joins TRBV7-6 to TRBJ2-1; 13 positions match TRBD2. V dropped 2 bases and J dropped 5; count of bases not matched to a gene: 6. The CDR3 loop spans 17 amino acids. Germline V gives CDR1 SGHVS, CDR2 FNYEAQ. DNA of the CDR3: TGTGCCAGCAGCTTACTACTAGCGGGGGGGCCGGACAATGAGCAGTTCTTC. It specifies CASSLLLAGGPDNEQFF.

This chain joins TRBV6-5 and TRBJ1-1, with TRBD1 as a possible D gene (6 bases). This CDR3 comprises 16 residues. Looked up from germline, CDR1 is MNHEY and CDR2 is SVGAGI. V gave up 2 bases and J gave up 0 bases, with 13 bases separating them. The CDR3 sequence: CASSYGTFRVNTEAFF. The CDR3 nucleotides read TGTGCCAGCAGTTACGGGACATTCAGGGTGAACACTGAAGCTTTCTTT.

This chain uses TRBV18 with TRBJ1-1, with 8 bases fitting TRBD1. Germline loops: CDR1 KGHSH, CDR2 LQKENI. This CDR3 is 14 amino acids long. With V trimmed by 6 bases and J by 2 bases, 5 bases remained unmatched. The CDR3 sequence: CASSQGQGNTEAFF. CDR3 DNA: TGTGCCAGCTCCCAAGGACAGGGAAACACTGAAGCTTTCTTT.

The chain is built from TRBV7-2 and TRBJ2-1; D might be TRBD1 (6 bases). The CDR3 spans 16 residues. Germline V CDR1 and CDR2: SGHTA, FQGNSA. V dropped 3 bases and J dropped 5 bases, with 17 bases sitting between them. CDR3 DNA sequence: TGTGCCAGCAGCTTGGCCGTGGGACACGGAAACAATGAGCAGTTCTTC. This codes for CASSLAVGHGNNEQFF.

This chain uses TRBV27 with TRBJ1-1, with 7 bases lining up with TRBD1. The CDR3 covers 14 residues. The V segment lost 5 bases and the J segment 8 bases; nucleotides outside the gene matches: 11. CDR1 MNHEY and CDR2 SMNVEV come from the germline V gene (reference sequence). The CDR3 loop is CASSDAGTEEEAFF. The CDR3 DNA follows: TGTGCCAGCAGTGACGCAGGGACAGAGGAAGAAGCTTTCTTT.

The chain links TRBV19 to TRBJ2-7; 8 nucleotides line up with TRBD1. V trimming: 6 bases; J trimming: 5 bases; junction bases outside the gene matches: 6. Germline V gene lookup returns CDR1 LNHDA and CDR2 SQIVND (reference sequence). The CDR3 covers 13 residues. For the CDR3, the DNA is TGTGCCAGTAGCGTGACAGGGGTCCACGAGCAGTACTTC. Amino acids: CASSVTGVHEQYF. Full variable domain (outside the CDR3, taken from reference TRBV19 and TRBJ2-7): DGGITQSPKYLFRKEGQNVTLSCEQNLNHDAMYWYRQDPGQGLRLIYYSQIVNDFQKGDIAEGYSVSREKKESFPLTVTSAQKNPTAFYLCASSVTGVHEQYFGPGTRLTVT.

The chain recombines TRBV6-5 with TRBJ1-3; 7 nucleotides align to TRBD1. Losses at the gene ends were 7 bases for V and 7 bases for J; bases not matched to a gene: 10. The V gene's germline CDR1 is MNHEY and CDR2 SVGAGI. This CDR3 comprises 14 residues. The CDR3 reads CASKDDRVGNTIYF. The DNA for the CDR3 is TGTGCCAGCAAAGATGACAGGGTCGGGAACACCATATATTTT.

This chain uses TRBV5-1 with TRBJ1-1; D unresolved. V was clipped by 0 bases and J by 0 bases, with 15 bases between them. The germline CDR1 and CDR2 sequences are SGHRS and YFSETQ. CDR3 length equals 17 residues. Written as DNA, the CDR3 is TGCGCCAGCAGCTTGGCGGCTATAACAGCTATGAACACTGAAGCTTTCTTT. The encoded protein is CASSLAAITAMNTEAFF.

The CDR3 region is CAIRDREEGTEAFF. CDR3 DNA: TGTGCCATCAGGGACAGGGAGGAAGGGACTGAAGCTTTCTTT. This sequence joins TRBV10-3 and TRBJ1-1; 8 bases agree with TRBD1. J gave up 5 bases and V 6 bases, and 8 bases lay outside the gene matches. Germline CDR1 reads ENHRY; CDR2 reads SYGVKD. The CDR3 is 14 residues long.

The chain couples TRBV7-9 to TRBJ2-7; 8 bases agree with TRBD1. J lost 1 base, V lost 5 bases, and 1 base had no gene match. The CDR3 loop spans 13 amino acids. Germline CDR1 and CDR2: SEHNR and FQNEAQ (reference sequence). The CDR3 spells CASSRTGSYEQYF. CDR3 sequence (DNA): TGTGCCAGCAGCCGGACAGGGTCCTACGAGCAGTACTTC.

The chain links TRBV30 to TRBJ2-5; D unclear. This CDR3 contains 11 residues. Germline assignment: CDR1 GTSNPN and CDR2 SVGIG (reference sequence). With 2 bases removed from V and 4 bases from J, the gap between germline ends came to 5 bases. CDR3 nucleotide sequence: TGTGCCTGGAGTCCTCTAGAGACCCAGTACTTC. The encoded protein is CAWSPLETQYF.

The V call is TRBV19, the J call TRBJ1-4; TRBD1 might be the D (5 bases). The CDR3 consists of 15 residues. Trimming shortened V by 1 base and J by 6 bases, and 12 bases separated the two germline ends. Germline loops: CDR1 LNHDA, CDR2 SQIVND (reference sequence). This CDR3 reads CASSIVGGTHEKLFF. CDR3 nucleotides: TGTGCCAGTAGTATAGTCGGGGGGACCCATGAAAAACTGTTTTTT.

The J gene is TRBJ2-7, the V gene TRBV19; TRBD1 matches 9 bases. Germline V gene lookup returns CDR1 LNHDA and CDR2 SQIVND (reference sequence). V was clipped by 4 bases and J by 0 bases; unmatched bases: 7. The CDR3 length is 16 residues. The CDR3 here is CASSTTDRGTSYEQYF. The CDR3 DNA reads as TGTGCCAGTAGTACCACGGACAGGGGAACCTCCTACGAGCAGTACTTC.

The rearrangement links TRBV11-3 to TRBJ1-6, with D perhaps matching TRBD1 (5 bases). The ends were cut back, 5 bases at V and 0 bases at J, with 20 bases in the middle. This CDR3 region has 19 residues. Per the germline V gene, CDR1 is SGHNT and CDR2 is YENEEA. CDR3: CASSRPWDSRSSYNSPLHF. The CDR3 DNA follows: TGTGCCAGCAGCCGCCCCTGGGACTCCCGGAGCTCCTATAATTCACCCCTCCACTTT.

The chain combines TRBV2 with TRBJ1-1; D is unclear. Trimming removed 6 bases from V and 5 bases from J, with 16 bases in between. Germline CDR1 and CDR2: SNHLY and FYNNEI. The CDR3 spans 14 residues. The CDR3, as DNA: TGTGCCAGCAGGGGGATGCGGGGTGGGACTGAAGCTTTCTTT. Its translation: CASRGMRGGTEAFF. Full variable domain (rest looked up from reference TRBV2 and TRBJ1-1): EPEVTQTPSHQVTQMGQEVILRCVPISNHLYFYWYRQILGQKVEFLVSFYNNEISEKSEIFDDQFSVERPDGSNFTLKIRSTKLEDSAMYFCASRGMRGGTEAFFGQGTRLTVV.

The chain employs TRBV5-1 and TRBJ1-2; D might be TRBD1 (6 bases). This CDR3 spans 14 amino acids. Germline lookup yields CDR1 SGHRS and CDR2 YFSETQ. V lost 4 bases to trimming and J lost 5 bases, with 15 bases between them. The CDR3 nucleotides are TGCGCCAGCAGCCCCGGACAGCAGTCGTATGGCTACACCTTC. Its translation: CASSPGQQSYGYTF.